These T cell receptor beta chains were read from a single sample in a study of PD-1 blockade in classical Hodgkin lymphoma. TCRdb's table, derived via immunoSEQ multiplex PCR, lists solely in-frame clones and lacks some. The repertoire holds 30,000 or so clones, with approximately 80% as singletons. The sequencing here drew on peripheral blood mononuclear cells (PBMCs), taken at baseline. The receptors shown here come from a human donor with classical Hodgkin lymphoma. The CDR3 runs from the conserved cysteine through the conserved F or W. D genes are given only for firm matches. Size values are once, few and many counts, or a class for expanded clones, and some rows have none.

clone_size	d_call	v_call	j_call	cdr3_nt	cdr3_aa
.	.	TRBV5-6	TRBJ1-6	TGTGCCAGCAGCCCGAACGGTCCTCAGGGACCCCTCCACTTT	CASSPNGPQGPLHF
.	.	TRBV6-6	TRBJ2-7	TGTGCCAGCACCTCCGCCCAGGGATTAGGAACCTACGAGCAGTACTTC	CASTSAQGLGTYEQYF
.	.	TRBV7-9	TRBJ1-4	TGTGCCAGCAGCACCGGGACGGCGAACCCGGAAAAACTGTTTTTT	CASSTGTANPEKLFF
.	.	TRBV7-2	TRBJ1-3	TGTGCCAGCACCGTCTCCCGGGACGGGGGAAACACCATATATTTT	CASTVSRDGGNTIYF
.	.	TRBV18	TRBJ2-7	TGTGCCAGCTCACCGGGACCGGCCTACGAGCAGTACTTC	CASSPGPAYEQYF
.	TRBD1	TRBV18	TRBJ2-3	TGTGCCAGCTCCGGGACAGGGCTACGAAATACGCAGTATTTT	CASSGTGLRNTQYF
.	.	TRBV7-9	TRBJ1-1	TGTGCCAGCAGCTTGGGGGGCAACATTCCCACTGAAGCTTTCTTT	CASSLGGNIPTEAFF
.	TRBD2	TRBV7-3	TRBJ2-1	TGTGCCAGCAGCTTAAACCCTAGCGGGACCTACAATGAGCAGTTCTTC	CASSLNPSGTYNEQFF
few	TRBD1	TRBV30	TRBJ2-3	TGTGCCTGGAGCCTTGGACAGGGGACAGATACGCAGTATTTT	CAWSLGQGTDTQYF
.	.	TRBV14	TRBJ1-2	TGTGCCAGCAGCCCCCTCAAGACAGCCCACTATGGCTACACCTTC	CASSPLKTAHYGYTF
.	TRBD2	TRBV7-8	TRBJ2-3	TGTGCCAGCAGCTTAGTGACGGGGCGGGGGGGCACAGATACGCAGTATTTT	CASSLVTGRGGTDTQYF
.	TRBD1	TRBV28	TRBJ1-1	TGTGCCAGCAGTTTGGGGGACAGGGGGAACACTGAAGCTTTCTTT	CASSLGDRGNTEAFF
once	.	TRBV19	TRBJ1-1	TGTGCCAGTAGAAACCGCCAACAGGGAACAACCACTGAAGCTTTCTTT	CASRNRQQGTTTEAFF
.	.	TRBV5-4	TRBJ1-1	TGTGCCAGCAGCTTGGAAGGGTCTGGCACTGAAGCTTTCTTT	CASSLEGSGTEAFF
.	.	TRBV10-3	TRBJ2-3	TGTGCCATCAGTGTGACACAGGGCACAGATACGCAGTATTTT	CAISVTQGTDTQYF